The text below deals with one T cell receptor (beta chain). Its matching antigen is unknown. The data derive from a study of cytomegalovirus exposure and HLA in healthy donors. About the research overall: Genetic ancestry analysis placed 75% to 85% of the 300 to 400 donors that were genotyped in the Caucasian-associated cluster.

Points from the study as a whole: An analysis that came later showed most CMV-associated TCR beta chains appearing HLA-restricted.

In the PCR, 60 Vbeta and 13 Jbeta primers were used. Method: immunoSEQ multiplex PCR; TCRdb's copy keeps in-frame clones and lacks some. The sample has 95,000 to 100,000 clones, approximately 85% seen once; the top ten hold less than 5%. CDR3 size: 14 residues. V shed 4 bases, J shed 2 bases, and the junction held 4 bases outside the gene matches. The germline CDR1 and CDR2 sequences are SQVTM and ANQGSEA. The sequence derives from a man in his thirties or forties in good health and CMV-seronegative. V and J are TRBV29-1 and TRBJ2-1; 8 bases line up with TRBD2. Sequencing input: PBMCs. CDR3 sequence reads: CSVGFSGAYNEQFF. The DNA of the CDR3 is TGCAGCGTTGGTTTTAGCGGGGCCTACAATGAGCAGTTCTTC.